The TCR beta chain described here comes from a study of shared clonotypes between healthy human individuals. The germline V gene encodes CDR1 MNHNS and CDR2 SASEGT. The ends lost 7 bases at V and 0 bases at J; junction bases unmatched: 6. The length of the CDR3 is 14 residues. As originally analysed: Filtering of immunoSEQ junctional sequences could not match full-length read filtering. Sequenced by immunoSEQ multiplex PCR; TCRdb stores in-frame clones only, minus some. V, J and clone size are those of that table, while D and trimming were read from the DNA. Of roughly 2.4 million clones listed, around 95% are singletons.

The J gene is TRBJ2-7, the V gene TRBV6-1, with 7 bases aligning to TRBD2. The specimen was naive CD4+ T cells sorted from blood. This sample's subset: CD45RA+ positively selected. The receptor's source is a young man in good health. CDR3 in DNA: TGTGCCAGCACCCTGGGGGAGGGCTCCTACGAGCAGTACTTC. This sequence encodes CASTLGEGSYEQYF.